One and the same sample provided the 4 T cell receptor beta chains below, sequenced in a study of T-cell reconstitution after alpha-beta-depleted transplantation in children (dated by TCRdb to about 2016). What this sample's treatment or condition label stands for: allogeneic hematopoietic cell transplantation with graft depleted of TCRalphabeta T cells and CD19 B cells. Library creation used PCR. Instrument on record: Illumina HiSeq 2500. Molecular barcoding was employed in the preparation of TCR libraries, with unique molecular identifiers being used to normalize TCRbeta repertoire quantification. TCRdb's own reprocessing of the public reads used fastp at Q25 and MiXCR and kept productive beta chains. Rows are unified per CDR3 protein, each entry keeping the most common DNA and genes. Counted in this sample were fewer than 700,000 distinct CDR3 sequences; 10% to 15% of them appeared once. The ten largest make up over 2% of the sample.

The material was PBMCs, mostly from graft donor cells, obtained 360 days after TCRalphabeta/CD19-depleted stem cell transplant. These receptors were taken from a male patient aged 10 to 17 who had a stem cell transplant for acute myeloid leukemia, so the T cells may come from the graft donor.

This chain uses TRBV18 with TRBJ2-5; possibly TRBD1 or TRBD2 for D (5 bases each). CDR3 size: 15 residues. Germline lookup yields CDR1 KGHSH and CDR2 LQKENI. Trimming left V 4 bases short and J 1 base short, with 13 bases between. The CDR3 DNA follows: TGTGCCAGCTCACGGAGTGGGGGAAGCCAAGAGACCCAGTACTTC. Its protein product is CASSRSGGSQETQYF.

This clonotype was seen repeatedly, ten times or more. This chain joins TRBV7-2 and TRBJ2-1; 10 positions agree with TRBD2. Germline assignment: CDR1 SGHTA and CDR2 FQGNSA. V dropped 3 bases and J dropped 0; count of bases not matched to a gene: 2. This CDR3 spans 16 amino acids. The CDR3 DNA follows: TGTGCCAGCAGCTTTGCTAGCGGGAGCTCCTACAATGAGCAGTTCTTC. Translation gives CASSFASGSSYNEQFF.

There are a few counts of this clonotype. The CDR3 sequence: CASSYSTGGSSYEQYF. DNA for the CDR3: TGTGCCAGCAGTTACTCGACAGGGGGGAGCTCCTACGAGCAGTACTTC. V usage is TRBV6-5 and J usage is TRBJ2-7; TRBD1 matches 9 bases. The CDR3 length is 16 residues. Germline lookup yields CDR1 MNHEY and CDR2 SVGAGI. The V and J ends lost 0 bases and 0 bases, in that order; junction bases with no gene match: 3.

This clonotype turned up a few times. V is TRBV29-1 and J is TRBJ2-6, with 7 bases fitting TRBD2. Germline V gene data show CDR1 as SQVTM and CDR2 as ANQGSEA. This CDR3 is built from 12 residues. CDR3: CGGGSGANVLTF. The CDR3 DNA sequence: TGCGGGGGGGGCTCTGGGGCCAACGTCCTGACTTTC.